The rows below give T cell receptor beta chains drawn from one sample of a study of OX40 agonist ivuxolimab in advanced cancers. Assay used: immunoSEQ multiplex PCR; TCRdb lists only in-frame clones, some missing. The sample gives roughly 66,000 clones, roughly four fifths of which show up once; 2.5% is in the top ten. Sequenced here: CD4+ or CD8+ T cells sorted from blood, sampled in a trial of the OX40 agonist ivuxolimab. Receptors originate from an adult with an advanced solid tumor such as melanoma, head and neck, liver or kidney cancer. Both conserved end residues are part of each CDR3. The order of the fields is D gene, J gene, V gene, clone size, CDR3 DNA, CDR3 protein. D genes are given only for firm matches. Only part of the rows carry a size: once, few, many, or a class if the clone is expanded.

D gene: NA; J gene: TRBJ2-1; V gene: TRBV4-2; clone size: NA; CDR3 DNA: TGTGCCAGCAGCCAAGATGGAGCCGCCTATGAGCAGTTCTTC; CDR3 protein: CASSQDGAAYEQFF
D gene: NA; J gene: TRBJ2-2; V gene: TRBV29-1; clone size: NA; CDR3 DNA: TGCAGCGTTGTTCGCATTTTGGACGGGGAGCTGTTTTTT; CDR3 protein: CSVVRILDGELFF
D gene: NA; J gene: TRBJ1-3; V gene: TRBV6-5; clone size: NA; CDR3 DNA: TGTGCCAGCAGTTCGGTCTCCGGAAACACCATATATTTT; CDR3 protein: CASSSVSGNTIYF
D gene: TRBD2; J gene: TRBJ2-1; V gene: TRBV6-4; clone size: NA; CDR3 DNA: TGTGCCAGCAGTGTCGCCGGGACTAGCGTACACAATGAGCAGTTCTTC; CDR3 protein: CASSVAGTSVHNEQFF
D gene: NA; J gene: TRBJ1-4; V gene: TRBV5-1; clone size: NA; CDR3 DNA: TGCGCCAGCAGCCCGGCGGGGGAGGTCTGGGAAAAACTGTTTTTT; CDR3 protein: CASSPAGEVWEKLFF
D gene: NA; J gene: TRBJ2-3; V gene: TRBV6-5; clone size: NA; CDR3 DNA: TGTGCCAGCAGTTTTACACGTAGCACAGATACGCAGTATTTT; CDR3 protein: CASSFTRSTDTQYF
D gene: NA; J gene: TRBJ1-1; V gene: TRBV14; clone size: NA; CDR3 DNA: TGTGCCAGCAGCCAAGGGTTCGGCCCACCCTCACAAGCTTTCTTT; CDR3 protein: CASSQGFGPPSQAFF
D gene: TRBD2; J gene: TRBJ2-7; V gene: TRBV7-2; clone size: NA; CDR3 DNA: TGTGCCAGCACCGAGGGGAGCGGGAGTAACGAGCAGTACTTC; CDR3 protein: CASTEGSGSNEQYF
D gene: TRBD1; J gene: TRBJ1-4; V gene: TRBV5-1; clone size: NA; CDR3 DNA: TGCGCCAGCAGCCCAGGGACAGAAATTAATGAAAAACTGTTTTTT; CDR3 protein: CASSPGTEINEKLFF
D gene: TRBD2; J gene: TRBJ2-1; V gene: TRBV9; clone size: few; CDR3 DNA: TGTGCCAGCAGCGTAAGCGGGAGGGCTACGCACAATGAGCAGTTCTTC; CDR3 protein: CASSVSGRATHNEQFF
D gene: NA; J gene: TRBJ1-1; V gene: TRBV12-5; clone size: NA; CDR3 DNA: TGTGCTAGTGGTTTGCCTCCAGGAGGCACTGAAGCTTTCTTT; CDR3 protein: CASGLPPGGTEAFF
D gene: NA; J gene: TRBJ1-1; V gene: TRBV19; clone size: once; CDR3 DNA: TGTGCCACCTACACCCAAATGAACACTGAAGCTTTCTTT; CDR3 protein: CATYTQMNTEAFF
D gene: NA; J gene: TRBJ1-5; V gene: TRBV18; clone size: few; CDR3 DNA: TGTGCCAGCTCCCGTGAGGGTCAGCCCCAGCATTTT; CDR3 protein: CASSREGQPQHF
D gene: TRBD2; J gene: TRBJ2-2; V gene: TRBV10-2; clone size: once; CDR3 DNA: TGCGCCAGCAGGCCGACTAGCGGGAGCGGCACCGGGGAGCTGTTTTTT; CDR3 protein: CASRPTSGSGTGELFF
D gene: NA; J gene: TRBJ1-5; V gene: TRBV11-2; clone size: NA; CDR3 DNA: TGTGCCAGCAGCCCCTCCCTATATAGCAATCAGCCCCAGCATTTT; CDR3 protein: CASSPSLYSNQPQHF
D gene: NA; J gene: TRBJ2-7; V gene: TRBV19; clone size: NA; CDR3 DNA: TGTGCCAGTAGTATAGGGCCCGGACAGCCTCTATACGAGCAGTACTTC; CDR3 protein: CASSIGPGQPLYEQYF
D gene: NA; J gene: TRBJ1-2; V gene: TRBV6-5; clone size: NA; CDR3 DNA: TGTGCCAGCAGTGGGCTGGGGTTGGCTAACTATGGCTACACCTTC; CDR3 protein: CASSGLGLANYGYTF
D gene: NA; J gene: TRBJ2-3; V gene: TRBV10-3; clone size: NA; CDR3 DNA: TGTGCCATCAGTGAGACCTCAGGAGCGACTAGCACAGATACGCAGTATTTT; CDR3 protein: CAISETSGATSTDTQYF
D gene: NA; J gene: TRBJ1-2; V gene: TRBV28; clone size: medium-sized; CDR3 DNA: TGTGCCAGCAGTTTACCCGGCGGACAGACGTATGGCTACACCTTC; CDR3 protein: CASSLPGGQTYGYTF
D gene: TRBD1; J gene: TRBJ1-3; V gene: TRBV7-2; clone size: NA; CDR3 DNA: TGTGCCAGCAGCTTATACCGGACAGGGACTGGAAACACCATATATTTT; CDR3 protein: CASSLYRTGTGNTIYF
D gene: TRBD2; J gene: TRBJ2-7; V gene: TRBV28; clone size: NA; CDR3 DNA: TGTGCCAGCAGTTTGGTGGGACTAGCGGGAGCATACGAGCAGTACTTC; CDR3 protein: CASSLVGLAGAYEQYF
D gene: NA; J gene: TRBJ2-1; V gene: TRBV30; clone size: NA; CDR3 DNA: TGTGCCTGGAGGGAGGGTCCCTCCTACAATGAGCAGTTCTTC; CDR3 protein: CAWREGPSYNEQFF